This T cell receptor beta chain originates from a study of beta chain features in type 1 diabetes. Findings and limits, study-wide: Compared to healthy donors, patients appeared to have naive, central memory and Treg TCRB repertoires that were more alike. Patients with Type 1 diabetes showed moderately but significantly shorter TCRB CDR3s in all four CD4+ subsets. Highly expressing activated T cells could be over-counted with a cDNA template.

Every bit of the isolated RNA underwent reverse transcription, so sequencing read expressed TCRB transcripts. The protocol was immunoSEQ multiplex PCR, while the TCRdb copy is restricted to in-frame clones and leaves out a portion. Here the sample spans a few hundred thousand clones, 16% being singletons. A sort by CD45RO/CCR7/CD25/CD127/CD95/CD27 yielded CD4+ naive, central memory, regulatory and stem cell-like memory cells. The authors obtained over 95% purity in all sorted populations. Only a few counts were recorded for this clone. Its cognate antigen is unknown. The sequencing sample was made of naive CD4+ T cells from blood. This TCR was sampled from a man aged 25-40 years with type 1 diabetes.

The CDR3 nucleotides read TGTGCCAGCAGTACTATACAGGGACAGTACTTC. Its translation: CASSTIQGQYF. V and J are TRBV28 and TRBJ2-4, with D perhaps matching TRBD1 (6 bases). The V end was cut by 5 bases, the J end by 13 bases, with 12 bases between. The CDR3 sequence is 11 residues long. Per germline, CDR1 MDHEN and CDR2 SYDVKM.